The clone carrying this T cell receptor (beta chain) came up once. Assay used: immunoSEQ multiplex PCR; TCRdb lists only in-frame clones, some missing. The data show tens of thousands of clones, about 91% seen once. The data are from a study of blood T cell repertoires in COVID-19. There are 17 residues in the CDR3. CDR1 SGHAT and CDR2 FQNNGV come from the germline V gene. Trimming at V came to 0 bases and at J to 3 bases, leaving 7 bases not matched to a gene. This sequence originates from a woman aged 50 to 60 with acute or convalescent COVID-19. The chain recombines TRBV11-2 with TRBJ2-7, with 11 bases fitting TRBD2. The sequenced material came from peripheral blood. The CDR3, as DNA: TGTGCCAGCAGCTTAGAACTACTAGCGGGAGAAGGCTACGAGCAGTACTTC. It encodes CASSLELLAGEGYEQYF.